This record looks at one T cell receptor (beta chain) sequence and its context. Trimming removed 6 bases from V and 6 bases from J, with 12 bases in between. The germline CDR1 and CDR2 sequences are MNHEY and SMNVEV (reference sequence). There are 13 residues in the CDR3. Time point here: sample taken at primary tumor resection. This record comes from a study of spatial heterogeneity in lung cancer. TCRdb itself ran the 5' RACE reads through MiXCR, one entry per CDR3 protein. Among 90,000 to 95,000 distinct CDR3 sequences listed, approximately 12% were seen once. The sample consisted of PBMCs, taken at surgery. The sequence derives from a male donor with early-stage non-small cell lung cancer. The gene calls are TRBV27 and TRBJ1-5; D remains unclear. Written as DNA, the CDR3 is TGTGCCAGCAGGTACAGAGAGGGTCAGCCCCAGCATTTT. It yields the protein CASRYREGQPQHF.